This T cell receptor beta chain originates from a study of T cell repertoires in cytomegalovirus infection (dated 2019 in TCRdb). Study-level background: Alongside well-studied HLA-B-restricted epitopes, the peptide stimulations were aimed at recently identified HLA-C-restricted CMV epitopes, whose presentation resists viral immunomodulation. Because public TCR beta signatures pointed to carriage of CMV infection together with the matching HLA type, the HLA type of each donor mattered for the analysis. Points the paper makes about the study in general: In both this cohort and an independent cohort of 350 or so donors, the cumulative frequency of public TCR beta family members distinguished carriers of CMV infection plus the relevant HLA type. In the ex vivo response, HLA-C-restricted CMV-specific TCR beta clonotypes were dominant, and in two of eight donors the single most frequent clonotype came from this HLA-C-restricted group.

The treatment or condition label here, explained by the study, means: in vitro stimulation with specific CMV peptide epitopes to enrich CMV-specific T cells. The sequencing machine was an Illumina HiSeq 1500. TCRdb ran its own pipeline on the public reads, namely fastp trimming at Q25 and MiXCR clone calling, and kept in-frame beta chains. When rows share a CDR3 protein, they turn into one entry using the most common DNA and genes. The sample table records 140,000 to 150,000 distinct CDR3 sequences; more than 30% of these occur just once. The ten largest clonotypes hold roughly half of the sample. V lost 5 bases and J lost 7 bases; the stretch between them is 20 bases long. Per the germline V gene, MNHNS is the CDR1 and SASEGT is the CDR2. Taken from cysteine to phenylalanine, the CDR3 has 15 residues. The only DNA kept is the CDR3, 45 bases in frame from the first base. On this clonotype itself: The specificity of this receptor is unknown. No much larger clone is present one base from it, and per-base qualities are unavailable.

Sequenced here: CD8+ T cells from cultured PBMCs, sampled from culture after CMV antigen stimulation. The rearranged chain carries TRBV6-1 and TRBJ1-1; too little of a D gene remains to name it. This sequence was found in a human donor in good health (CMV status not recorded). Some clones in this sample may be carry-over from other donors' samples. The CDR3 protein sequence reads: CASSTWGGPGNEAFF. The base sequence is TGTGCCAGCAGTACCTGGGGAGGACCTGGGAATGAAGCTTTCTTT.